The rows below give T cell receptor beta chains drawn from one sample of a study of T cell changes during pregnancy in multiple sclerosis. Some clones are missing from TCRdb's copy, which holds only in-frame ones; the method was immunoSEQ multiplex PCR. The table shows roughly 100,000 clones, with about nine tenths occurring only once. The sample here was peripheral blood, taken after pregnancy. Source of these receptors: a female donor with multiple sclerosis, enrolled in a pregnancy study. The CDR3 runs from the conserved cysteine through the conserved F or W. The order of the fields is clone size, J gene, V gene, CDR3 length, D gene, CDR3 protein, CDR3 DNA. The D gene is left open where the match is weak. Clone size appears in some rows only: once, few, many, or a class for an expanded clone.

size: NA; J: TRBJ1-1; V: TRBV5-8; length: 12; D: NA; CDR3: CASSWGEGDAFF; DNA: TGTGCCAGCAGCTGGGGGGAGGGGGACGCTTTCTTT
size: NA; J: TRBJ1-2; V: TRBV4-2; length: 15; D: NA; CDR3: CASSQVQATNYGYTF; DNA: TGTGCCAGCAGCCAAGTACAGGCTACTAACTATGGCTACACCTTC
size: NA; J: TRBJ1-4; V: TRBV7-9; length: 14; D: TRBD1; CDR3: CASSSGQGVEKLFF; DNA: TGTGCCAGCAGCTCGGGACAGGGTGTCGAAAAACTGTTTTTT
size: NA; J: TRBJ2-7; V: TRBV5-1; length: 14; D: NA; CDR3: CASSQWDSSYEQYF; DNA: TGCGCCAGCAGCCAGTGGGACTCGTCCTACGAGCAGTACTTC
size: NA; J: TRBJ2-5; V: TRBV15; length: 16; D: TRBD2; CDR3: CATSREKTSGQETQYF; DNA: TGTGCCACCAGCAGAGAAAAGACTAGCGGGCAAGAGACCCAGTACTTC
size: NA; J: TRBJ1-2; V: TRBV27; length: 15; D: NA; CDR3: CASSARTPSRYGYTF; DNA: TGTGCCAGCAGCGCCCGAACCCCATCCAGGTATGGCTACACCTTC
size: NA; J: TRBJ2-1; V: TRBV29-1; length: 12; D: NA; CDR3: CRVGREYNEQFF; DNA: TGCAGGGTTGGCAGGGAATACAATGAGCAGTTCTTC
size: NA; J: TRBJ2-1; V: TRBV13; length: 20; D: TRBD2; CDR3: CASSPSRREGPNEIPNEQFF; DNA: TGTGCCAGCAGCCCTAGCAGACGGGAGGGTCCTAATGAGATCCCTAATGAGCAGTTCTTC
size: NA; J: TRBJ2-1; V: TRBV5-1; length: 17; D: NA; CDR3: CASSLGGTKSSYNEQFF; DNA: TGCGCCAGCAGCTTGGGAGGTACAAAAAGCTCCTACAATGAGCAGTTCTTC
size: NA; J: TRBJ1-1; V: TRBV14; length: 17; D: NA; CDR3: CASSQDRQRARGTEAFF; DNA: TGTGCCAGCAGCCAAGACAGGCAGCGGGCGCGGGGCACTGAAGCTTTCTTT
size: NA; J: TRBJ2-7; V: TRBV28; length: 12; D: NA; CDR3: CASRTGRLGQYF; DNA: TGTGCCAGCAGAACAGGCCGCCTAGGGCAGTACTTC
size: NA; J: TRBJ2-1; V: TRBV5-1; length: 13; D: NA; CDR3: CASSWGPDNEQFF; DNA: TGCGCCAGCAGCTGGGGGCCTGACAATGAGCAGTTCTTC
size: NA; J: TRBJ1-1; V: TRBV27; length: 14; D: NA; CDR3: CASSLGGLGTEAFF; DNA: TGTGCCAGCAGTTTAGGGGGCCTGGGAACTGAAGCTTTCTTT
size: NA; J: TRBJ2-3; V: TRBV11-1; length: 14; D: TRBD2; CDR3: CASSLGLARDTQYF; DNA: TGTGCCAGCAGCTTGGGACTAGCGCGAGATACGCAGTATTTT
size: NA; J: TRBJ2-2; V: TRBV7-2; length: 16; D: TRBD2; CDR3: CASRRPGLAGTGELFF; DNA: TGTGCCAGCAGACGACCCGGACTAGCAGGCACCGGGGAGCTGTTTTTT
size: NA; J: TRBJ1-4; V: TRBV5-6; length: 14; D: TRBD1; CDR3: CASSFGTGYEKLFF; DNA: TGTGCCAGCAGCTTCGGGACAGGGTACGAAAAACTGTTTTTT
size: NA; J: TRBJ1-2; V: TRBV4-2; length: 15; D: NA; CDR3: CASSQDSGGDYGYTF; DNA: TGTGCCAGCAGCCAAGATTCGGGGGGGGACTATGGCTACACCTTC
size: NA; J: TRBJ2-7; V: TRBV29-1; length: 12; D: NA; CDR3: CSVGTNSYEQYF; DNA: TGCAGCGTTGGGACTAACTCCTACGAGCAGTACTTC
size: once; J: TRBJ1-4; V: TRBV4-1; length: 16; D: NA; CDR3: CASSQEGPRRGEKLFF; DNA: TGCGCCAGCAGCCAAGAAGGTCCACGGAGGGGAGAAAAACTGTTTTTT
size: NA; J: TRBJ1-6; V: TRBV5-4; length: 16; D: TRBD1; CDR3: CASSSDRVSYNSPLHF; DNA: TGTGCCAGCAGCTCAGACAGGGTCTCCTATAATTCACCCCTCCACTTT
size: NA; J: TRBJ2-7; V: TRBV5-6; length: 12; D: NA; CDR3: CASSSTTYEQYF; DNA: TGTGCCAGCAGCTCGACTACATACGAGCAGTACTTC
size: NA; J: TRBJ2-1; V: TRBV20-1; length: 10; D: TRBD2; CDR3: CSAGRDEQFF; DNA: TGCAGTGCTGGGAGGGATGAGCAGTTCTTC
size: NA; J: TRBJ2-3; V: TRBV18; length: 15; D: NA; CDR3: CASSQLPGSTDTQYF; DNA: TGTGCCAGCTCACAACTCCCGGGGAGCACAGATACGCAGTATTTT
size: NA; J: TRBJ2-5; V: TRBV6-5; length: 15; D: TRBD1; CDR3: CASCYGTGGGETQYF; DNA: TGTGCCAGCTGTTACGGGACAGGGGGTGGAGAGACCCAGTACTTC
size: NA; J: TRBJ1-2; V: TRBV28; length: 14; D: NA; CDR3: CASSPPDRSYGYTF; DNA: TGTGCCAGCAGTCCCCCAGACAGGAGCTATGGCTACACCTTC
size: NA; J: TRBJ1-2; V: TRBV30; length: 14; D: TRBD1; CDR3: CAWSGKRQGSSYTF; DNA: TGTGCCTGGAGTGGGAAAAGACAGGGGTCGAGCTACACCTTC
size: NA; J: TRBJ2-2; V: TRBV6-5; length: 14; D: TRBD2; CDR3: CASSYWREAGELFF; DNA: TGTGCCAGCAGTTATTGGCGGGAGGCCGGGGAGCTGTTTTTT
size: once; J: TRBJ2-5; V: TRBV11-2; length: 14; D: TRBD2; CDR3: CASSRRGGGETQYF; DNA: TGTGCCAGCAGCAGACGGGGGGGTGGGGAGACCCAGTACTTC
size: NA; J: TRBJ2-3; V: TRBV5-1; length: 15; D: TRBD1; CDR3: CASSLQGAIGDTQYF; DNA: TGCGCCAGCAGCTTACAGGGGGCGATTGGAGATACGCAGTATTTT
size: NA; J: TRBJ2-1; V: TRBV4-2; length: 17; D: TRBD2; CDR3: CASSQGVGTTSYNEQFF; DNA: TGTGCCAGCAGCCAAGGGGTGGGGACTACCTCCTACAATGAGCAGTTCTTC
size: NA; J: TRBJ2-3; V: TRBV19; length: 14; D: TRBD2; CDR3: CASKSSGRTDTQYF; DNA: TGTGCCAGTAAGAGTAGCGGGCGGACAGATACGCAGTATTTT
size: NA; J: TRBJ1-1; V: TRBV9; length: 14; D: NA; CDR3: CASRGEGVNTEAFF; DNA: TGTGCCAGCCGCGGCGAGGGAGTGAACACTGAAGCTTTCTTT
size: once; J: TRBJ2-7; V: TRBV28; length: 13; D: TRBD2; CDR3: CATRGSPGGEQYF; DNA: TGTGCGACCCGAGGATCCCCCGGGGGGGAGCAGTACTTC
size: NA; J: TRBJ1-1; V: TRBV19; length: 14; D: TRBD1; CDR3: CASSIEGQGRRAFF; DNA: TGTGCCAGTAGTATAGAGGGACAGGGGAGACGTGCTTTCTTT
size: once; J: TRBJ2-1; V: TRBV7-2; length: 15; D: TRBD1; CDR3: CASSPWDSFYNEQFF; DNA: TGTGCCAGCAGCCCCTGGGACAGTTTTTACAATGAGCAGTTCTTC
size: NA; J: TRBJ1-2; V: TRBV5-6; length: 13; D: NA; CDR3: CASSLGDSYGYTF; DNA: TGTGCCAGCAGCTTGGGAGACAGCTATGGCTACACCTTC
size: NA; J: TRBJ1-6; V: TRBV30; length: 15; D: TRBD1; CDR3: CAWSLDRGLNSPLHF; DNA: TGTGCCTGGAGTCTGGACAGGGGGCTTAATTCACCCCTCCACTTT
size: NA; J: TRBJ2-7; V: TRBV4-2; length: 14; D: TRBD1; CDR3: CASSQGGQAYEQYF; DNA: TGTGCCAGCAGCCAAGGTGGACAGGCCTACGAGCAGTACTTC
size: NA; J: TRBJ2-1; V: TRBV6-5; length: 15; D: NA; CDR3: CASSYRDLSYNEQFF; DNA: TGTGCCAGCAGTTACCGGGATCTTTCCTACAATGAGCAGTTCTTC
size: few; J: TRBJ1-1; V: TRBV7-3; length: 13; D: TRBD1; CDR3: CASSSQGDTEAFF; DNA: TGTGCCAGCAGCTCCCAGGGGGACACTGAAGCTTTCTTT
size: NA; J: TRBJ2-7; V: TRBV6-1; length: 17; D: NA; CDR3: CASSETLSGLRSYEQYF; DNA: TGTGCCAGCAGTGAAACTTTATCGGGACTTCGGAGCTACGAGCAGTACTTC
size: NA; J: TRBJ1-1; V: TRBV10-3; length: 14; D: NA; CDR3: CAISEQGGYTEAFF; DNA: TGTGCCATCAGTGAACAGGGTGGGTACACTGAAGCTTTCTTT
size: few; J: TRBJ1-5; V: TRBV10-3; length: 16; D: NA; CDR3: CAISESRRGNDQPQHF; DNA: TGTGCCATCAGTGAGTCGCGAAGGGGAAACGATCAGCCCCAGCATTTT
size: once; J: TRBJ2-7; V: TRBV28; length: 14; D: NA; CDR3: CASSLEHPSYEQYF; DNA: TGTGCCAGCAGTTTAGAACACCCTTCCTACGAGCAGTACTTC
size: NA; J: TRBJ1-2; V: TRBV10-3; length: 16; D: TRBD1; CDR3: CAISAIGQERRYGYTF; DNA: TGTGCCATCAGTGCAATTGGACAGGAAAGACGCTATGGCTACACCTTC
size: once; J: TRBJ2-7; V: TRBV7-9; length: 13; D: NA; CDR3: CASSLSNTYEQYF; DNA: TGTGCCAGCAGCTTGAGCAATACCTACGAGCAGTACTTC
size: NA; J: TRBJ1-4; V: TRBV5-5; length: 18; D: TRBD1; CDR3: CASSKQSRDRGWNEKLFF; DNA: TGTGCCAGCAGCAAGCAGTCCCGGGACAGGGGATGGAATGAAAAACTGTTTTTT
size: NA; J: TRBJ2-7; V: TRBV27; length: 12; D: NA; CDR3: CASSRAGTKQYF; DNA: TGTGCCAGCAGCCGGGCCGGGACAAAGCAGTACTTC
size: NA; J: TRBJ1-1; V: TRBV29-1; length: 13; D: NA; CDR3: CSVEGRMNTEAFF; DNA: TGCAGCGTTGAGGGCAGGATGAACACTGAAGCTTTCTTT
size: NA; J: TRBJ1-2; V: TRBV19; length: 11; D: NA; CDR3: CASRQPWGYTF; DNA: TGTGCCAGTCGACAGCCTTGGGGCTACACCTTC
size: NA; J: TRBJ2-4; V: TRBV6-1; length: 14; D: NA; CDR3: CASSEVGRADIQYF; DNA: TGTGCCAGCAGTGAAGTCGGCAGGGCGGACATTCAGTACTTC